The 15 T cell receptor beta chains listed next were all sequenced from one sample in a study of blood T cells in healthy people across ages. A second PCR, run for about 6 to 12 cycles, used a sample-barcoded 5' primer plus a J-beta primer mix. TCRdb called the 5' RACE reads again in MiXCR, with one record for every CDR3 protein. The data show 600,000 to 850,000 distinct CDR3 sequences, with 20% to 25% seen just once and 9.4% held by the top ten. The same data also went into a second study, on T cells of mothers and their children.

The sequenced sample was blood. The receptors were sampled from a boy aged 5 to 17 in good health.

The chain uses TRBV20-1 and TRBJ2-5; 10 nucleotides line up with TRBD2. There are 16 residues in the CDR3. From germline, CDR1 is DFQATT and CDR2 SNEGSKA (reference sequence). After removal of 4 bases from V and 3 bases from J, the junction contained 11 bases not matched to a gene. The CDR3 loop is CSAKDGLAARKETQYF. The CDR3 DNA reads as TGCAGTGCTAAGGATGGACTAGCGGCCCGTAAAGAGACCCAGTACTTC.

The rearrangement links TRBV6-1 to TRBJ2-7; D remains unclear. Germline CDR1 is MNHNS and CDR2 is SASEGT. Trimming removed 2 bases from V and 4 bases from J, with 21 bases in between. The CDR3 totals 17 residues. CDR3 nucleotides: TGTGCCAGCAGTGAACAGCCCGGCGGCAGCCTCCTTTACGAGCAGTACTTC. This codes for CASSEQPGGSLLYEQYF.

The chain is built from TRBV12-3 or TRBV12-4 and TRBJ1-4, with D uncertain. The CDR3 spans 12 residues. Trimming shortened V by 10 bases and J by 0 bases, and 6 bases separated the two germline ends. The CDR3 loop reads CATGATNEKLFF. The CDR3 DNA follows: TGTGCCACGGGTGCAACTAATGAAAAACTGTTTTTT.

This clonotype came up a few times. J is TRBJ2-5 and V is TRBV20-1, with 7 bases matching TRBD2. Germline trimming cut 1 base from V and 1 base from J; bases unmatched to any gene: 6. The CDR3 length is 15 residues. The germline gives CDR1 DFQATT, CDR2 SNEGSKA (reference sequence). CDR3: CSARGARESQETQYF. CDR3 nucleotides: TGCAGTGCTAGAGGGGCGCGGGAGAGCCAAGAGACCCAGTACTTC.

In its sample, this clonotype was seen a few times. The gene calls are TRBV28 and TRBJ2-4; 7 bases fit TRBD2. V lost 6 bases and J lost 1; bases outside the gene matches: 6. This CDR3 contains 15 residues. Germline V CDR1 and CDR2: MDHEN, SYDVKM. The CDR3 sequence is CASSGGTLAKNIQYF. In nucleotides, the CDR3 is TGTGCCAGCAGCGGGGGGACCCTCGCCAAAAACATTCAGTACTTC.

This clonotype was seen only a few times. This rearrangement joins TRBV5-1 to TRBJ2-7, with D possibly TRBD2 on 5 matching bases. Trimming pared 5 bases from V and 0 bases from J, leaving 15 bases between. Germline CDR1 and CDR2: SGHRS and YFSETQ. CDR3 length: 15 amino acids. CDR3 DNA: TGCGCCAGCAGACCGACGGACTCCAGCTCCTACGAGCAGTACTTC. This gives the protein CASRPTDSSSYEQYF.

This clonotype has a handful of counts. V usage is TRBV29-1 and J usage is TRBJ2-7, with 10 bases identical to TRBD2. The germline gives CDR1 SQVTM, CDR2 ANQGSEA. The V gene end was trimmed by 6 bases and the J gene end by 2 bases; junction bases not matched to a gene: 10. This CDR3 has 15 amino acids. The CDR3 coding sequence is TGCAGCGTCCGGACTAGCGGAACAGGGCCCTACGAGCAGTACTTC. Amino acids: CSVRTSGTGPYEQYF.

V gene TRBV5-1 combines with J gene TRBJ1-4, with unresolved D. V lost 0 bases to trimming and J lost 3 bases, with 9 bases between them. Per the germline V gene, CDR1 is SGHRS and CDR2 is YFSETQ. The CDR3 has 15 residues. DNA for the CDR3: TGCGCCAGCAGCTTGGAGGCCAGTGCTAATGAAAAACTGTTTTTT. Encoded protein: CASSLEASANEKLFF.

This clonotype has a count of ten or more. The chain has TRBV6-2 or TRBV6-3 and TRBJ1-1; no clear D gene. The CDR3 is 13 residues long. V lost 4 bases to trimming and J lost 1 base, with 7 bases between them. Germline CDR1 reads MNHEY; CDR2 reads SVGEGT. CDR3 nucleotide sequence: TGTGCCAGCAGTTTACAGACGAACACTGAAGCTTTCTTT. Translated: CASSLQTNTEAFF.

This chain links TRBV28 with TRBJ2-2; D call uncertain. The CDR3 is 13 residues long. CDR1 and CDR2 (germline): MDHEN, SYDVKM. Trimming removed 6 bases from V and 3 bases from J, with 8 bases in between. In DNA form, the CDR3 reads TGTGCCAGCAGGGGCACTTACACCGGGGAGCTGTTTTTT. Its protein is CASRGTYTGELFF. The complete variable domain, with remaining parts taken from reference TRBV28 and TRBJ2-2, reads DVKVTQSSRYLVKRTGEKVFLECVQDMDHENMFWYRQDPGLGLRLIYFSYDVKMKEKGDIPEGYSVSREKKERFSLILESASTNQTSMYLCASRGTYTGELFFGEGSRLTVL.

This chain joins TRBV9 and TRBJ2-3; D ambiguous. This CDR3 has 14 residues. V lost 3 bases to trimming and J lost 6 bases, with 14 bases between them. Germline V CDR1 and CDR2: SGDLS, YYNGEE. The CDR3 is CASSGSTRTDTQYF. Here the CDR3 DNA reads TGTGCCAGCAGCGGATCTACCAGGACGGATACGCAGTATTTT.

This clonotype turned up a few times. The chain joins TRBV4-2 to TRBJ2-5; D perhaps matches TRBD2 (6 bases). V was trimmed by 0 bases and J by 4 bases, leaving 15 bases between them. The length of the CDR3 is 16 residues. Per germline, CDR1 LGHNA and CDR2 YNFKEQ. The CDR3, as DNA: TGTGCCAGCAGCCAAGATCCTAGCGCGGGACGAGAGACCCAGTACTTC. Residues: CASSQDPSAGRETQYF.

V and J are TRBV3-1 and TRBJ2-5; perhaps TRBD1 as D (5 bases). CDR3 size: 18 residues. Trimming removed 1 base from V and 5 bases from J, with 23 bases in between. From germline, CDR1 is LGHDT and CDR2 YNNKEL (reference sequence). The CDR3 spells CASSQALMWYRLEETQYF. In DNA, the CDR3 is TGTGCCAGCAGCCAAGCTTTAATGTGGTACAGGTTGGAGGAGACCCAGTACTTC.

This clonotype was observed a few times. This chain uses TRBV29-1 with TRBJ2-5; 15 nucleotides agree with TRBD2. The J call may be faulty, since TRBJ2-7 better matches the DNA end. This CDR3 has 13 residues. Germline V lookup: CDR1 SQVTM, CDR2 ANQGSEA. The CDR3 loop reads CSVRTSGRGEQYF. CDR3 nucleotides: TGCAGCGTTCGGACTAGCGGGAGGGGCGAGCAGTACTTC.

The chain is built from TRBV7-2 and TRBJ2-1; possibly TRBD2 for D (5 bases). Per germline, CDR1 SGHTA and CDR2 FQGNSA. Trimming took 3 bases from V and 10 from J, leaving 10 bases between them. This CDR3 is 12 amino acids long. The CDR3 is CASSFWTSEQFF. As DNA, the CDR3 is TGTGCCAGCAGCTTCTGGACTTCGGAGCAGTTCTTC.